This TCR beta chain was sequenced for a study of post-analysis software for immune sequencing data. Study findings and constraints: Controls showed lower frequencies than patients for a handful of TRBV segments, and TRBV5-6, TRBV5-1 and TRBV20-1 were among these. There was significantly lower normalized Chao1 diversity in multiple sclerosis patients than in controls.

The germline V and J ends were trimmed by 1 base and 6 bases, with 15 bases remaining between them. The CDR3 has 15 residues. Germline V gene lookup returns CDR1 LGHDT and CDR2 YNNKEL (reference sequence). About this clonotype: Its antigen is not identified. Possible read error: a much larger clone is one base away.

Libraries were made from TCR beta cDNA, and they carried unique molecular identifiers. Once about 0.95 to 10 million T cells were used, approximately 520,000 cDNA molecules resulted. Each CDR3 protein is one row after TCRdb ran MiXCR on the PCR reads. The table includes approximately 730,000 distinct CDR3 sequences, 25% to 30% detected once. This receptor was taken from a girl aged 10-17 years with multiple sclerosis. What was sequenced was blood. V usage is TRBV3-1 and J usage is TRBJ1-2; a possible D gene is TRBD1 (5 bases). The CDR3 DNA sequence: TGTGCCAGCAGCCAAGTACGGGGCGGATGGGATGGCTACACCTTC. Protein: CASSQVRGGWDGYTF. Together with reference TRBV3-1 and TRBJ1-2, the CDR3 gives the full variable domain: DTAVSQTPKYLVTQMGNDKSIKCEQNLGHDTMYWYKQDSKKFLKIMFSYNNKELIINETVPNRFSPKSPDKAHLNLHINSLELGDSAVYFCASSQVRGGWDGYTFGSGTRLTVV.